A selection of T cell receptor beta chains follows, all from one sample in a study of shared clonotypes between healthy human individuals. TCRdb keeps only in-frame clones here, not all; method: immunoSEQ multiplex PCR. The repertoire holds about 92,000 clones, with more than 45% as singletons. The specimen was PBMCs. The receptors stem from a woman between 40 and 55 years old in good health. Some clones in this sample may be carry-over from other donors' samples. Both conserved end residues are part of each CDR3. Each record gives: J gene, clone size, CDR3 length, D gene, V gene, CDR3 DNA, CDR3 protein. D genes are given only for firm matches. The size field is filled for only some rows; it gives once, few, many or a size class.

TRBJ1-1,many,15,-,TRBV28,TGTGCCAGCAGTTATAACGGGCTGGGTTTAACGGAAGCTTTCTTT,CASSYNGLGLTEAFF
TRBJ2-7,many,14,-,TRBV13,TGTGCCAGCAGCTTAACCGGGTCTACGGGCGAGCAGTACTTC,CASSLTGSTGEQYF
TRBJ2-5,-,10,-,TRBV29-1,TGCAGCGTCCACGAAGAGACCCAGTACTTC,CSVHEETQYF
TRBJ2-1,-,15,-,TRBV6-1,TGTGCCAGCAGTGTAAGGACAGAGACCTACAATGAGCAGTTCTTC,CASSVRTETYNEQFF
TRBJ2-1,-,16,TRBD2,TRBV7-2,TGTGCCAGCAGCTTAGTAAGCGGGAGCTCCTACAATGAGCAGTTCTTC,CASSLVSGSSYNEQFF
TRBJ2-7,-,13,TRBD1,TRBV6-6,TGTGCCAGCAGTTACGACAGGGTCTACGAGCAGTACTTC,CASSYDRVYEQYF
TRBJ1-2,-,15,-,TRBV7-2,TGTGCCAGCAGCCCCAGTCGGCAGGCCTCGTATGGCTACACCTTC,CASSPSRQASYGYTF
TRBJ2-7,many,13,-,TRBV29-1,TGCAGCGCCCAGACAGGGAGGACCTACGAGCAGTACTTC,CSAQTGRTYEQYF
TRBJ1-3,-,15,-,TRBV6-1,TGTGCCAGCCAAACGGTTGGGGGAGCCGGAAACACCATATATTTT,CASQTVGGAGNTIYF
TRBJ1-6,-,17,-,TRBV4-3,TGCGCCAGCAGCCAGGGAGTCCCGGGACATTATAATTCACCCCTCCACTTT,CASSQGVPGHYNSPLHF
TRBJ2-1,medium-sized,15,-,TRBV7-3,TGTGCCAGCAGCTTAGTTCCAGAGGCCTACAATGAGCAGTTCTTC,CASSLVPEAYNEQFF
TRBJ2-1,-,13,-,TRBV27,TGTGCCAGCAGTTTATTTCGGGTTAATGAGCAGTTCTTC,CASSLFRVNEQFF
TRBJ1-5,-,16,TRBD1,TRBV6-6,TGTGCCAGCAGTTACGACAGGGGGTCAGGCAATCAGCCCCAGCATTTT,CASSYDRGSGNQPQHF
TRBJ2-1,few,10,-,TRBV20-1,TGCAGCAGCTCCTACAATGAGCAGTTCTTC,CSSSYNEQFF
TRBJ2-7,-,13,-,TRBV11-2,TGTGCCAGCAGCTTTTGGAGGGGATACGAGCAGTACTTC,CASSFWRGYEQYF
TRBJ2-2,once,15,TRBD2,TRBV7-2,TGTGCCAGCAGCCCGGGACTAGCGAACACCGGGGAGCTGTTTTTT,CASSPGLANTGELFF
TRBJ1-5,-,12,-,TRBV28,TGTGCCACATGGGGGGTTAATCAGCCCCAGCATTTT,CATWGVNQPQHF
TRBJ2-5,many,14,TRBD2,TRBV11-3,TGTGCCAGCAGCCCCACGGGGGGGCAAGAGACCCAGTACTTC,CASSPTGGQETQYF
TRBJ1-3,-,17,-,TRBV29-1,TGCAGCGTTGCTCTATTTGACGGCGGGACCTCTGGAAACACCATATATTTT,CSVALFDGGTSGNTIYF
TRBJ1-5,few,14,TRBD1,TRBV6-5,TGTGCCAGCAGTTACCGACAGGGGGACGACCCCCAGCATTTT,CASSYRQGDDPQHF
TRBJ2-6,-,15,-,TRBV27,TGTGCCAGCAGTTTACTAAACTCTGGGGCCAACGTCCTGACTTTC,CASSLLNSGANVLTF
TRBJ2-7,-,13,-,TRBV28,TGTGCCAGCAGCTTGGGACAAACCTACGAGCAGTACTTC,CASSLGQTYEQYF
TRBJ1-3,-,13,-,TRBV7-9,TGTGCCAGCAGCGAAACGGGTGGAAACACCATATATTTT,CASSETGGNTIYF
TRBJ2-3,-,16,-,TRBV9,TGTGCCAGCAGCGTAGATGATGGATCTAGCACAGATACGCAGTATTTT,CASSVDDGSSTDTQYF
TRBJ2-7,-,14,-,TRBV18,TGTGCCAGCTCACCAGGGCAGGGGCCCTACGAGCAGTACTTC,CASSPGQGPYEQYF
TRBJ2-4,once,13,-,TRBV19,TGTGCCAGTAGTTCAGGGTGGAGAAACATTCAGTACTTC,CASSSGWRNIQYF
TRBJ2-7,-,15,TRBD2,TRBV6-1,TGTGCCAGCAGTGAAGAAGCGGGAGTCTACTACGAGCAGTACTTC,CASSEEAGVYYEQYF
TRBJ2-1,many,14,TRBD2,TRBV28,TGTGCCAGCAGTGAGGGACTAGGTTACAATGAGCAGTTCTTC,CASSEGLGYNEQFF